These 32 T cell receptor beta chains were sequenced from one sample in a study of blood T cell repertoires in COVID-19. Produced via immunoSEQ multiplex PCR; TCRdb's table is partial and in-frame only. The repertoire includes about 200,000 clones, around 85% of them detected once, and 13% sits in the top ten. Sequenced sample: peripheral blood. Receptors originate from a man over 45 who had recovered from COVID-19.

This clone has only a few counts. V is TRBV27 and J is TRBJ2-7, with D possibly matching TRBD2 (5 bases). Trimming stripped 6 bases from V and 5 bases from J, with 14 bases between. Per germline, CDR1 MNHEY and CDR2 SMNVEV (reference sequence). CDR3 length: 13 amino acids. The chain's CDR3 is CASSLTWRNEQYF. The CDR3 DNA reads as TGTGCCAGCAGCCTGACATGGAGGAACGAGCAGTACTTC.

The V call is TRBV30, the J call TRBJ1-1; perhaps TRBD1 as D (6 bases). The V end was cut by 4 bases, the J end by 4 bases, with 13 bases between. Germline CDR1 GTSNPN, CDR2 SVGIG (reference sequence). CDR3 length equals 13 residues. This chain's CDR3 is CAWTRQVATEAFF. The CDR3, as DNA: TGTGCCTGGACCCGACAGGTTGCCACTGAAGCTTTCTTT.

V and J are TRBV7-9 and TRBJ2-6, with TRBD2 as a possible D gene (5 bases). Germline assignment: CDR1 SEHNR and CDR2 FQNEAQ (reference sequence). The CDR3 has 13 residues. For the CDR3, the DNA is TGTGCACCGACTACCTCTGGGGCCAACGTCCTGACTTTC. As protein: CAPTTSGANVLTF.

The CDR3 region has the DNA TGTGCCAGCAGGGCCCTAATAGGGGTTACTCAGCCCCAGCATTTT. Encoded protein: CASRALIGVTQPQHF. The chain is built from TRBV6-5 and TRBJ1-5; possibly TRBD1 for D (5 bases). V lost 6 bases and J lost 6, with 18 bases in between. The CDR3 consists of 15 residues. Germline CDR1 is MNHEY and CDR2 is SVGAGI.

This sequence joins TRBV21-1 and TRBJ2-1; the table names TRBD1, a call not compared with the DNA. TRBV21-1 is flagged as a pseudogene. The CDR3 sequence is 16 residues long. The DNA of the CDR3 is TGTGCCAGCAGCCCACAGGGGGCGAGCTCCTACAATGAGCAGTTCTTC. Protein sequence: CASSPQGASSYNEQFF.

The chain joins TRBV7-9 to TRBJ2-7; TRBD2 aligns across 8 bases. Unmatched junction bases numbered 7, after V lost 1 base and J lost 2 bases. In germline, CDR1 is SEHNR, CDR2 FQNEAQ (reference sequence). CDR3 length: 16 residues. The CDR3 protein is CASSLGGGREAYEQYF. The DNA of the CDR3 is TGTGCCAGCAGCTTAGGAGGGGGGCGGGAGGCCTACGAGCAGTACTTC.

This clone was seen just once. This chain joins TRBV7-6 and TRBJ2-7, with a possible D match to TRBD1 (5 bases). The CDR3 length is 15 residues. CDR1 and CDR2 from the germline V gene are SGHVS and FNYEAQ. V lost 0 bases, J lost 1 base, and 10 bases lay in between. CDR3 residues: CASSLALSGSYEQYF. The CDR3 nucleotides are TGTGCCAGCAGCTTAGCGTTGTCAGGGTCCTACGAGCAGTACTTC.

As regards this clone: One end of the junction varies from germline; a read error may be responsible. This chain links TRBV6-5 with TRBJ2-5; D perhaps matches TRBD1 (5 bases). Germline CDR1 reads MNHEY; CDR2 reads SVGAGI. The CDR3 sequence is 10 residues long. The CDR3 reads CASRQRDRHF. The CDR3 DNA reads TGTGCCAGCAGGCAACGCGACAGACACTTC.

Only a few counts were recorded for this clone. The CDR3 DNA is TGCAGTGCTAGTCTCGGGAGGAACACCGGGGAGCTGTTTTTT. Encoded protein: CSASLGRNTGELFF. The gene calls are TRBV20-1 and TRBJ2-2, with a tentative D call TRBD2 (6 bases). Germline V lookup: CDR1 DFQATT, CDR2 SNEGSKA (reference sequence). This CDR3 is 14 amino acids long. V was cut by 3 bases and J by 1 base, with 9 bases left in between.

This clone appeared a few times. The rearrangement links TRBV27 to TRBJ1-2; 7 bases fit TRBD1. The CDR3 runs to 13 residues. After removal of 6 bases from V and 8 bases from J, the junction contained 9 bases not matched to a gene. Per the germline V gene, CDR1 is MNHEY and CDR2 is SMNVEV (reference sequence). Here the CDR3 DNA reads TGTGCCAGCAGGCCAGGGGGGTTTCAAGGCTACACCTTC. It specifies CASRPGGFQGYTF.

The chain uses TRBV7-9 and TRBJ1-2; 8 bases are shared with TRBD1. The CDR3 totals 15 residues. CDR1 and CDR2 from the germline V gene are SEHNR and FQNEAQ (reference sequence). The trim removed 5 bases at V and 1 base at J, leaving 6 bases unmatched. CDR3 sequence (DNA): TGTGCCAGCAGCGAGCAGGGGGCGCGTAACTATGGCTACACCTTC. Amino acids: CASSEQGARNYGYTF. The full variable domain, its missing parts supplied by reference TRBV7-9 and TRBJ1-2, is DTGVSQNPRHKITKRGQNVTFRCDPISEHNRLYWYRQTLGQGPEFLTYFQNEAQLEKSRLLSDRFSAERPKGSFSTLEIQRTEQGDSAMYLCASSEQGARNYGYTFGSGTRLTVV.

The J gene is TRBJ2-7, the V gene TRBV2; TRBD1 matches 7 bases. CDR1 and CDR2 from the germline V gene are SNHLY and FYNNEI. Losses at the gene ends were 10 bases for V and 3 bases for J; bases not matched to a gene: 3. This CDR3 contains 11 residues. The CDR3 coding sequence is TGTGCCACAGGGACAGTCTACGAGCAGTACTTC. This gives the protein CATGTVYEQYF.

The chain joins TRBV3-1 (or the pseudogene TRBV3-2) to TRBJ1-2; D may be TRBD1 (6 bases). The CDR3 contains 15 residues. Trimming cost V 1 base and J 2 bases, with 11 bases left between them. Looked up from germline, CDR1 is LGHDT and CDR2 is YNNKEL (reference sequence). This CDR3 reads CASSQAGATNYGYTF. CDR3 in DNA: TGTGCCAGCAGCCAAGCAGGGGCAACCAACTATGGCTACACCTTC.

This chain uses TRBV6-5 with TRBJ2-6, with 8 bases matching TRBD1. Germline V gene data show CDR1 as MNHEY and CDR2 as SVGAGI. The V and J ends lost 6 bases and 3 bases, in that order; junction bases with no gene match: 4. The CDR3 covers 15 residues. CDR3 nucleotides: TGTGCCAGCAGGACAGGGGCCTATGGGGCCAACGTCCTGACTTTC. Its translation: CASRTGAYGANVLTF.

In DNA form, the CDR3 reads TGTGCCAGCAGTGCCCGACAGGGGGCGCGAGATACGCAGTATTTT. Amino acids: CASSARQGARDTQYF. V gene TRBV2 combines with J gene TRBJ2-3; 10 bases are a match to TRBD1. The junction had 6 bases not matched to a gene; V was cut back by 4 bases and J by 5 bases. This CDR3 has 15 amino acids. From germline, CDR1 is SNHLY and CDR2 FYNNEI.

This chain connects TRBV5-5 to TRBJ1-1; perhaps TRBD1 as D (5 bases). Germline CDR1 and CDR2: SGHKS and YYEKEE (reference sequence). This CDR3 has 14 amino acids. Trimming shortened V by 4 bases and J by 3 bases, and 13 bases separated the two germline ends. The CDR3 nucleotides are TGTGCCAGCAGCAGGCAGGGTGGAGACACTGAAGCTTTCTTT. Translating gives CASSRQGGDTEAFF.

In nucleotides, the CDR3 is TGTGCCAGCAGCTTAGCGATCTCAGGGATCTCCTACAATGAGCAGTTCTTC. Protein sequence: CASSLAISGISYNEQFF. This chain joins TRBV7-9 and TRBJ2-1; a possible D gene is TRBD1 (5 bases). Germline V gene sequence: CDR1 SEHNR, CDR2 FQNEAQ (reference sequence). The CDR3 totals 17 residues. Trimming shortened V by 0 bases and J by 0 bases, and 12 bases separated the two germline ends. Using reference TRBV7-9 and TRBJ2-1 for the parts outside the CDR3, the full variable domain is DTGVSQNPRHKITKRGQNVTFRCDPISEHNRLYWYRQTLGQGPEFLTYFQNEAQLEKSRLLSDRFSAERPKGSFSTLEIQRTEQGDSAMYLCASSLAISGISYNEQFFGPGTRLTVL.

This clone turned up a few times. The chain uses TRBV7-8 and TRBJ2-1; 15 nucleotides agree with TRBD2. Germline CDR1 and CDR2: SGHVS and FQNEAQ. The CDR3 length is 17 residues. With V trimmed by 0 bases and J by 12 bases, 9 bases remained unmatched. CDR3 in DNA: TGTGCCAGCAGCTTAGCGCCGGGACTAGCGGGAGGACTGGGGCAGTTCTTC. Amino acid sequence: CASSLAPGLAGGLGQFF.

This rearrangement joins TRBV7-2 to TRBJ1-1, with a weak D call TRBD1 (6 bases). Germline assignment: CDR1 SGHTA and CDR2 FQGNSA. Trimming left V 4 bases short and J 4 bases short, with 13 bases between. CDR3 length: 14 amino acids. CDR3 nucleotide sequence: TGTGCCAGCAGCTCCCTGGGGGGGGCCACTGAAGCTTTCTTT. Translated: CASSSLGGATEAFF. The entire variable domain, with the rest obtained from reference TRBV7-2 and TRBJ1-1, is as follows: GAGVSQSPSNKVTEKGKDVELRCDPISGHTALYWYRQSLGQGLEFLIYFQGNSAPDKSGLPSDRFSAERTGGSVSTLTIQRTQQEDSAVYLCASSSLGGATEAFFGQGTRLTVV.

This clone was detected once. This chain joins TRBV7-8 and TRBJ2-1; D is possibly TRBD2 (6 bases). V lost 6 bases to trimming and J lost 9 bases, with 15 bases between them. The CDR3 runs 13 residues. The germline gives CDR1 SGHVS, CDR2 FQNEAQ. CDR3 bases: TGTGCCAGCAGTCTGGGACTGGTTGGTGAGCAGTTCTTC. As protein: CASSLGLVGEQFF. Full variable domain (missing parts from reference TRBV7-8 and TRBJ2-1): GAGVSQSPRYKVAKRGQDVALRCDPISGHVSLFWYQQALGQGPEFLTYFQNEAQLDKSGLPSDRFFAERPEGSVSTLKIQRTQQEDSAVYLCASSLGLVGEQFFGPGTRLTVL.

This clone was seen more than once but under ten times. The gene calls are TRBV4-3 and TRBJ2-5; TRBD1 aligns across 9 bases. The ends lost 5 bases at V and 1 base at J; junction bases unmatched: 17. The CDR3 spans 19 residues. The V gene's germline CDR1 is LGHNA and CDR2 YSLEER. In nucleotides, the CDR3 is TGCGCCAGCAGCAGACAGCTCCAAACCGGGACAGGGCTCCAAGAGACCCAGTACTTC. It yields the protein CASSRQLQTGTGLQETQYF.

The chain links TRBV30 to TRBJ1-5; 10 bases align to TRBD1. After removal of 2 bases from V and 4 bases from J, the junction contained 8 bases not matched to a gene. The V gene's germline CDR1 is GTSNPN and CDR2 SVGIG (reference sequence). The CDR3 has 16 amino acids. The CDR3 loop is CAWSQPTGGLNQPQHF. The CDR3 DNA is TGTGCCTGGAGTCAACCGACAGGGGGCTTAAATCAGCCCCAGCATTTT.

The rearrangement links TRBV7-2 to TRBJ2-5; 7 bases align to TRBD2. The trim removed 1 base at V and 0 bases at J, leaving 5 bases unmatched. Germline loops: CDR1 SGHTA, CDR2 FQGNSA. The CDR3 is 16 amino acids. The CDR3 coding sequence is TGTGCCAGCAGCTTAGGGTCTAGCGGAAACCAAGAGACCCAGTACTTC. It codes for CASSLGSSGNQETQYF.

This clone was counted many times. The rearrangement links TRBV28 to TRBJ1-5, with D possibly being TRBD1 (5 bases). The V gene's germline CDR1 is MDHEN and CDR2 SYDVKM. The CDR3 runs to 15 residues. V was cut by 4 bases and J by 4 bases, with 14 bases left in between. The CDR3 DNA reads TGTGCCAGCAGTTCGCGGGACCTAAGGAATCAGCCCCAGCATTTT. Its translation: CASSSRDLRNQPQHF.

The J gene is TRBJ1-2, the V gene TRBV5-1; 8 bases line up with TRBD1. Germline V CDR1 and CDR2: SGHRS, YFSETQ. V shed 2 bases and J 5 bases; nucleotides not matched to a gene: 8. The CDR3 runs to 15 residues. The CDR3 protein is CASSFQGQGWYGYTF. The CDR3 coding sequence is TGCGCCAGCAGCTTCCAAGGACAGGGTTGGTATGGCTACACCTTC.

In its sample, this clone was seen a few times. V gene TRBV5-1 combines with J gene TRBJ2-1; the match to TRBD2 covers 11 bases. The CDR3 loop spans 15 amino acids. Looked up from germline, CDR1 is SGHRS and CDR2 is YFSETQ. The V segment lost 4 bases and the J segment 7 bases; nucleotides outside the gene matches: 7. As DNA, the CDR3 is TGCGCCAGCAGCCCTAATAGCGGGAGGGGGAATGAGCAGTTCTTC. As protein: CASSPNSGRGNEQFF.

The chain couples TRBV6-6 to TRBJ2-1; 9 bases are a match to TRBD1. Per the germline V gene, CDR1 is MNHNY and CDR2 is SVGAGI (reference sequence). Trimming took 5 bases from V and 0 from J; bases not matched to a gene: 5. This CDR3 is 16 amino acids long. The CDR3 loop reads CASSGTTGGSYNEQFF. CDR3 DNA: TGTGCCAGCAGTGGAACGACAGGGGGCTCCTACAATGAGCAGTTCTTC.

The CDR3 spells CATSAFDRGDGNQPQHF. Here the CDR3 DNA reads TGTGCCACCAGTGCCTTTGACAGGGGAGATGGCAATCAGCCCCAGCATTTT. The J gene is TRBJ1-5, the V gene TRBV24-1, with 8 nucleotides matching TRBD1. This CDR3 is built from 17 residues. Unmatched junction bases numbered 10, after V lost 5 bases and J lost 2 bases. Germline values: CDR1 KGHDR, CDR2 SFDVKD.

V usage is TRBV29-1 and J usage is TRBJ1-1; TRBD1 agrees at 9 bases. The length of the CDR3 is 14 residues. The V and J ends lost 6 bases and 4 bases, in that order; junction bases with no gene match: 9. Per the germline V gene, CDR1 is SQVTM and CDR2 is ANQGSEA. The CDR3 DNA is TGCAGCGTAAAACAGGGGGCCGGTGGCACTGAAGCTTTCTTT. Amino acids: CSVKQGAGGTEAFF.

The V gene is TRBV18, the J gene TRBJ2-7, with 10 bases matching TRBD1. The ends lost 1 base at V and 7 bases at J; junction bases unmatched: 7. This CDR3 is built from 15 residues. Germline CDR1 reads KGHSH; CDR2 reads LQKENI. The CDR3 sequence: CASSPRLGTGEEQYF. The CDR3 DNA reads TGTGCCAGCTCACCACGACTCGGGACAGGGGAAGAGCAGTACTTC.

V is TRBV21-1 and J is TRBJ2-1; whether TRBD2, the table's D call, matches the DNA was not checked. TRBV21-1 is termed a pseudogene. The CDR3 is 17 residues long. CDR3 in amino acids: CASSEANLDNSYNEQFF. CDR3 DNA sequence: TGTGCCAGCAGCGAGGCGAACTTGGATAACTCCTACAATGAGCAGTTCTTC.

The chain employs TRBV15 and TRBJ2-7; possible D gene TRBD2, 6 bases. The CDR3 spans 15 residues. Germline V lookup: CDR1 LNHNV, CDR2 YYDKDF (reference sequence). The V end lost 1 base, the J end lost 3 bases, and 13 bases lay between the germline ends. Written as DNA, the CDR3 is TGTGCCACCAGCAGAGTTGCTTGGGGGGACTACGAGCAGTACTTC. Protein sequence: CATSRVAWGDYEQYF.